The source of this T cell receptor beta chain is a study of early T cells in non-severe SARS-CoV-2 infection. Looking at the study overall: Sequencing targeted bulk RNA from unsorted whole blood, leaving chains unpaired. The study's findings and limits: Comparison of clonotypes with VDJdb favored anti-spike CD8 responses while missing private and CD4 specificities.

The length of the CDR3 is 11 residues. Trimming cost V 3 bases and J 5 bases, with 7 bases left between them. Per the germline V gene, CDR1 is SQVTM and CDR2 is ANQGSEA. Individually, cDNA molecules had unique molecular identifiers attached to them. TCRdb reprocessed the 5' RACE reads with MiXCR, giving one entry per CDR3 protein. In the table there are over 45,000 distinct CDR3 sequences, 7.7% of which are singletons. This clonotype has a handful of counts. Its cognate antigen is unknown. The rearrangement uses TRBV29-1 and TRBJ1-2; maybe TRBD1 (6 bases). The sequence was collected from an adult who was a healthcare worker with PCR-confirmed SARS-CoV-2 infection or an uninfected control (not recorded which). Material: whole blood, obtained at baseline. Here the CDR3 reads CSVETGYGYTF. In nucleotides, the CDR3 is TGCAGCGTTGAGACAGGTTATGGCTACACCTTC.